The 16 T cell receptor beta chains presented below share a single source sample, sequenced in a study of T cell repertoires in cytomegalovirus infection. TCRdb recomputed calls from the reads with MiXCR, one row per CDR3 protein. Of around 230,000 distinct CDR3 sequences listed, 38% are singletons. Their antigens are not known. The sequences come from CD8+ T cells from cultured PBMCs, collected from culture after CMV antigen stimulation. The origin of the receptors is a human donor in good health (CMV status not recorded). Some clones in this sample may be carry-over from other donors' samples.

This clonotype was seen a few times. The gene calls are TRBV11-2 and TRBJ1-2, with D hard to call. Trimming shortened V by 4 bases and J by 4 bases, and 16 bases separated the two germline ends. The CDR3 length is 15 residues. Germline assignment: CDR1 SGHAT and CDR2 FQNNGV. The CDR3 coding sequence is TGTGCCAGCAGCTCCCCCGCCAGGCAGATCTATGGCTACACCTTC. Its translation is CASSSPARQIYGYTF.

V is TRBV28 and J is TRBJ2-5, with 12 bases lining up with TRBD1. From germline, CDR1 is MDHEN and CDR2 SYDVKM. V was pared by 4 bases and J by 5 bases, with 14 bases of the junction left unmatched. This CDR3 has 18 amino acids. The CDR3 spells CASSSPNPGTGGWETQYF. The CDR3 DNA follows: TGTGCCAGCAGTTCTCCCAATCCCGGGACAGGGGGCTGGGAGACCCAGTACTTC.

This sequence joins TRBV4-1 and TRBJ2-4; perhaps D is TRBD1 or TRBD2 (7 bases each). Germline-derived CDR1 and CDR2 are MGHRA and YSYEKL. Trimming pared 4 bases from V and 1 base from J, leaving 20 bases between. This CDR3 has 18 residues. The CDR3 sequence is CASSPGGEPHRAKNIQYF. Here the CDR3 DNA reads TGCGCCAGCAGCCCAGGGGGGGAACCCCATCGGGCCAAAAACATTCAGTACTTC.

The genes are TRBV12-3 or TRBV12-4 and TRBJ2-1, with D uncertain. CDR3 length: 15 amino acids. The V and J ends lost 1 base and 5 bases respectively, with 12 bases between them. The CDR3 bases are TGTGCCAGCAGTTTAGTAGTGTGGCAGGACAATGAGCAGTTCTTC. This encodes CASSLVVWQDNEQFF.

The chain has TRBV30 and TRBJ1-1; D gene unclear. Trimming took 0 bases from V and 1 from J, leaving 6 bases between them. The CDR3 totals 13 residues. In germline, CDR1 is GTSNPN, CDR2 SVGIG (reference sequence). The CDR3 reads CAWSVGANTEAFF. DNA for the CDR3: TGTGCCTGGAGTGTAGGAGCGAACACTGAAGCTTTCTTT.

This clonotype showed up many times. The chain couples TRBV7-3 to TRBJ1-6; tentatively, D is TRBD1 (6 bases). V was trimmed by 3 bases and J by 3 bases, leaving 6 bases between them. This CDR3 comprises 14 residues. The germline CDR1 and CDR2 sequences are SGHTA and FQGTGA. Written as DNA, the CDR3 is TGTGCCAGCAGCTTGGACAGCTATAATTCACCCCTCCACTTT. Translating gives CASSLDSYNSPLHF.

A few counts support this clonotype. The chain's CDR3 is CASSTLDYAPETQYF. DNA of the CDR3: TGTGCCAGCAGTACCCTAGACTATGCACCGGAGACCCAGTACTTC. The chain employs TRBV27 and TRBJ2-5, with TRBD2 as a possible D gene (5 bases). Germline assignment: CDR1 MNHEY and CDR2 SMNVEV (reference sequence). The ends were cut back, 5 bases at V and 5 bases at J, with 18 bases in the middle. The CDR3 covers 15 residues.

This chain uses TRBV29-1 with TRBJ1-1; perhaps TRBD1 as D (5 bases). Germline CDR1 and CDR2: SQVTM and ANQGSEA. V lost 4 bases and J lost 6, with 15 bases in between. The CDR3 extends over 13 amino acids. In nucleotides, the CDR3 is TGCAGCGTTGTATCAGGGAGAGTCGCTGAAGCTTTCTTT. Its translation: CSVVSGRVAEAFF.

This chain uses TRBV29-1 with TRBJ2-7; 9 nucleotides line up with TRBD2. There are 15 residues in the CDR3. V lost 2 bases to trimming and J lost 4 bases; unmatched junction nucleotides: 9. Germline V CDR1 and CDR2: SQVTM, ANQGSEA. The CDR3 bases are TGCAGCGTTGAACTAGGTGCTAGCGGGGTTTACGAGCAGTACTTC. Translation gives CSVELGASGVYEQYF.

The chain recombines TRBV5-1 with TRBJ1-2; the match to TRBD1 covers 9 bases. The germline V gene encodes CDR1 SGHRS and CDR2 YFSETQ. The CDR3 runs 15 residues. Unmatched junction bases numbered 9, after V lost 3 bases and J lost 6 bases. CDR3 region: CASSSRTGEMDGYTF. Here the CDR3 DNA reads TGCGCCAGCAGCTCTCGGACAGGGGAGATGGATGGCTACACCTTC. The entire variable domain, with the rest obtained from reference TRBV5-1 and TRBJ1-2, is as follows: KAGVTQTPRYLIKTRGQQVTLSCSPISGHRSVSWYQQTPGQGLQFLFEYFSETQRNKGNFPGRFSGRQFSNSRSEMNVSTLELGDSALYLCASSSRTGEMDGYTFGSGTRLTVV.

The chain employs TRBV6-1 and TRBJ1-5; 9 positions agree with TRBD1. J gave up 6 bases and V 5 bases, and 5 bases lay outside the gene matches. CDR3 size: 14 residues. Per the germline V gene, CDR1 is MNHNS and CDR2 is SASEGT. CDR3 region: CASSWDRAGQPQHF. In DNA form, the CDR3 reads TGTGCCAGCAGTTGGGACAGGGCAGGTCAGCCCCAGCATTTT.

In the case of this clonotype: One end of the junction is discordant with germline, which a read error may explain. The chain joins TRBV7-8 to TRBJ2-7; maybe TRBD1 (6 bases). This CDR3 is 13 amino acids long. Germline V gives CDR1 SGHVS, CDR2 FQNEAQ. CDR3 DNA: TGTGCCAGCAGCTTAAGTCCGACAGGCGGGTGGCACTTC. Translating it yields CASSLSPTGGWHF.

V gene TRBV7-3 combines with J gene TRBJ2-1, with 9 positions matching TRBD2. Germline V gene lookup returns CDR1 SGHTA and CDR2 FQGTGA. The ends lost 5 bases at V and 7 bases at J; junction bases unmatched: 9. The CDR3 runs to 15 residues. The CDR3 DNA follows: TGTGCCAGCAGCCCCCTAGCGGGGCCGGGGAATGAGCAGTTCTTC. Its protein is CASSPLAGPGNEQFF.

This clonotype has just a few counts. This sequence joins TRBV10-3 and TRBJ2-1; TRBD1 or TRBD2 may be the D gene (5 bases each). V was clipped by 5 bases and J by 0 bases, with 14 bases between them. Per the germline V gene, CDR1 is ENHRY and CDR2 is SYGVKD. This CDR3 is 16 amino acids long. DNA for the CDR3: TGTGCCATCAGTACCGGGACCGCCGGCTCCTACAATGAGCAGTTCTTC. Protein sequence: CAISTGTAGSYNEQFF.

The J gene is TRBJ2-7, the V gene TRBV14; D is unclear. The CDR3 has 15 residues. Germline V gives CDR1 SGHDN, CDR2 FVKESK. V shed 2 bases and J shed 0 bases, with 11 bases lying between them. CDR3 loop: CASSQLGEGSYEQYF. DNA of the CDR3: TGTGCCAGCAGCCAACTCGGAGAAGGCTCCTACGAGCAGTACTTC.

The V gene is TRBV4-1, the J gene TRBJ2-5, with D possibly matching TRBD2 (6 bases). The V end was cut by 1 base, the J end by 5 bases, with 14 bases between. Germline CDR1 reads MGHRA; CDR2 reads YSYEKL. This CDR3 comprises 15 residues. The chain's CDR3 is CASSQGAGGRETQYF. The CDR3 nucleotides read TGCGCCAGCAGCCAAGGGGCAGGAGGGAGGGAGACCCAGTACTTC.